Each of the 25 T cell receptor beta chains below was sequenced from the same sample in a study of OX40 agonist ivuxolimab in advanced cancers. Produced via immunoSEQ multiplex PCR; TCRdb's table is partial and in-frame only. The profile shows around 69,000 clones, 80% to 90% of them singletons. Sequenced material: CD4+ or CD8+ T cells sorted from blood, taken in a trial of the OX40 agonist ivuxolimab. The receptors originated from an adult with an advanced solid tumor such as melanoma, head and neck, liver or kidney cancer.

The rearrangement links TRBV7-6 to TRBJ2-1, with D perhaps TRBD2 (6 bases). Trimming cost V 5 bases and J 10 bases, with 15 bases left between them. The CDR3 totals 13 residues. CDR1 and CDR2 from the germline V gene are SGHVS and FNYEAQ. The CDR3 DNA reads TGTGCCAGCAGCCCCGGGGGTCCACAGGAGCAGTTCTTC. It specifies CASSPGGPQEQFF.

This rearrangement joins TRBV2 to TRBJ1-1; D might be TRBD1 (5 bases). Germline V gives CDR1 SNHLY, CDR2 FYNNEI. The CDR3 is 12 amino acids. The V gene lost 8 bases and the J gene lost 4 bases, with 11 bases spanning the gap. The CDR3 nucleotides read TGTGCCAGCCTCAGGGATGGCACTGAAGCTTTCTTT. Amino acid sequence: CASLRDGTEAFF.

V and J are TRBV25-1 and TRBJ1-5, with TRBD1 matching over 8 bases. Germline V lookup: CDR1 MGHDK, CDR2 SYGVNS. The ends lost 5 bases at V and 3 bases at J; junction bases unmatched: 3. The CDR3 sequence is 14 residues long. DNA for the CDR3: TGTGCCAGCAGTCGGACAGGGCACAATCAGCCCCAGCATTTT. It translates to CASSRTGHNQPQHF.

The chain couples TRBV27 to TRBJ2-2; the match to TRBD1 covers 7 bases. CDR1 and CDR2 from the germline V gene are MNHEY and SMNVEV (reference sequence). This CDR3 has 14 amino acids. V shed 5 bases, J shed 0 bases, and the junction held 0 bases outside the gene matches. The chain's CDR3 is CASSQGANTGELFF. CDR3 in DNA: TGTGCCAGCAGTCAGGGGGCGAACACCGGGGAGCTGTTTTTT.

The V call is TRBV15, the J call TRBJ2-7, with D perhaps TRBD1 (6 bases). CDR3 length: 16 residues. Germline CDR1 LNHNV, CDR2 YYDKDF (reference sequence). Trimming removed 1 base from V and 3 bases from J, with 16 bases in between. CDR3 region: CATSRVGTGRGYEQYF. The CDR3 DNA sequence: TGTGCCACCAGCAGAGTGGGTACAGGGAGAGGCTACGAGCAGTACTTC.

CDR3 bases: TGTGCCAGCAGGACAGGATGGGGGGGAGGGGATGGCTACACCTTC. Translated, it gives CASRTGWGGGDGYTF. The chain links TRBV6-1 to TRBJ1-2, with D possibly matching TRBD1 (6 bases). V gave up 6 bases and J gave up 6 bases, with 20 bases separating them. Per the germline V gene, CDR1 is MNHNS and CDR2 is SASEGT. The CDR3 totals 15 residues.

The V and J genes are TRBV6-6 and TRBJ1-3, with 9 bases matching TRBD1. V was clipped by 5 bases and J by 4 bases; unmatched bases: 9. The germline gives CDR1 MNHNY, CDR2 SVGAGI (reference sequence). The CDR3 totals 16 residues. CDR3 region: CASSAGTGLSGNTIYF. The CDR3 region has the DNA TGTGCCAGCAGTGCCGGGACAGGGTTATCCGGAAACACCATATATTTT.

The chain joins TRBV19 to TRBJ1-3; TRBD1 might be the D (6 bases). The CDR3 consists of 14 residues. V was trimmed by 4 bases and J by 4 bases, leaving 11 bases between them. Germline V gives CDR1 LNHDA, CDR2 SQIVND (reference sequence). DNA for the CDR3: TGTGCCAGTAGTACCCAGGGGACGGGAAACACCATATATTTT. Residues: CASSTQGTGNTIYF.

The rearrangement uses TRBV27 and TRBJ1-1, with unresolved D. CDR3 length: 17 amino acids. The V end lost 2 bases, the J end lost 0 bases, and 16 bases lay between the germline ends. The germline CDR1 and CDR2 sequences are MNHEY and SMNVEV (reference sequence). CDR3 loop: CASSLRGVGLLNTEAFF. CDR3 sequence (DNA): TGTGCCAGCAGTTTACGCGGGGTAGGCCTGCTGAACACTGAAGCTTTCTTT.

J is TRBJ2-5 and V is TRBV28, with 8 bases lining up with TRBD1. Trimming removed 5 bases from V and 3 bases from J; junction bases left unmatched: 14. Germline CDR1 MDHEN, CDR2 SYDVKM. This CDR3 contains 17 residues. The CDR3 bases are TGTGCCAGCAGTGACCACCTAAGACAGGGGACAAAAGAGACCCAGTACTTC. Translated: CASSDHLRQGTKETQYF.

This chain joins TRBV19 and TRBJ2-1; D remains ambiguous. Per the germline V gene, CDR1 is LNHDA and CDR2 is SQIVND (reference sequence). CDR3 size: 15 residues. The V end was cut by 1 base, the J end by 4 bases, with 11 bases between. Here the CDR3 reads CASSIAGDGYNEQFF. In nucleotides, the CDR3 is TGTGCCAGTAGTATAGCCGGAGATGGATACAATGAGCAGTTCTTC.

This chain links TRBV10-3 with TRBJ2-3; 9 bases fit TRBD1. V was pared by 0 bases and J by 2 bases, with 24 bases of the junction left unmatched. The CDR3 spans 23 residues. Germline V gene sequence: CDR1 ENHRY, CDR2 SYGVKD. The CDR3 here is CAISESVFGGQGVAPGPTDTQYF. The CDR3 region has the DNA TGTGCCATCAGTGAGTCGGTCTTTGGGGGACAGGGAGTAGCGCCGGGCCCCACAGATACGCAGTATTTT.

The chain uses TRBV7-6 and TRBJ2-7, with no clear D. V was trimmed by 5 bases and J by 7 bases, leaving 9 bases between them. Germline V gene lookup returns CDR1 SGHVS and CDR2 FNYEAQ. The CDR3 is 11 residues long. In DNA form, the CDR3 reads TGTGCCAGCAGCGCCGGCCTGGAGCAGTACTTC. This sequence encodes CASSAGLEQYF.

The chain combines TRBV7-9 with TRBJ1-1; weak D call: TRBD1 (6 bases). The CDR3 runs 14 residues. The germline CDR1 and CDR2 sequences are SEHNR and FQNEAQ (reference sequence). V lost 5 bases and J 3 bases, leaving 13 bases between the germline ends. The DNA for the CDR3 is TGTGCCAGCAGCCCAGGGGCCTTCGACACTGAAGCTTTCTTT. Its protein is CASSPGAFDTEAFF.

The chain carries TRBV28 and TRBJ1-5; 9 bases map to TRBD1. The CDR3 contains 16 residues. Germline CDR1 and CDR2: MDHEN and SYDVKM. The V gene end was trimmed by 5 bases and the J gene end by 0 bases; junction bases not matched to a gene: 5. In nucleotides, the CDR3 is TGTGCCAGCAGTACAGGGGGCGGTTATAGCAATCAGCCCCAGCATTTT. Its translation: CASSTGGGYSNQPQHF.

This chain connects TRBV2 to TRBJ2-2, with 8 bases matching TRBD1. This CDR3 comprises 14 residues. Looked up from germline, CDR1 is SNHLY and CDR2 is FYNNEI. Unmatched junction bases numbered 9, after V lost 11 bases and J lost 4 bases. CDR3 sequence reads: CAVSRGRVTGELFF. CDR3 in DNA: TGTGCCGTCTCCAGGGGGCGCGTCACCGGGGAGCTGTTTTTT.

This sequence joins TRBV11-3 and TRBJ2-5; tentative D call: TRBD1 (6 bases). The V end lost 1 base, the J end lost 1 base, and 10 bases lay between the germline ends. The CDR3 loop spans 15 amino acids. CDR1 SGHNT and CDR2 YENEEA come from the germline V gene. CDR3 in amino acids: CASSLAWGPQETQYF. Here the CDR3 DNA reads TGTGCCAGCAGCTTAGCATGGGGGCCCCAAGAGACCCAGTACTTC.

J is TRBJ2-1 and V is TRBV6-5; D is unresolved. Deletions cut 0 bases from V and 6 bases from J, with 6 bases between. CDR3 size: 13 residues. Germline V CDR1 and CDR2: MNHEY, SVGAGI. CDR3 protein: CASSYSVTNEQFF. The CDR3 DNA reads as TGTGCCAGCAGTTACTCGGTCACCAATGAGCAGTTCTTC.

The gene calls are TRBV6-1 and TRBJ2-7; either TRBD1 or TRBD2 may supply D (5 bases each). The CDR3 loop spans 13 amino acids. V lost 8 bases to trimming and J lost 0 bases, with 11 bases between them. CDR1 and CDR2 (germline): MNHNS, SASEGT. The CDR3 here is CASRGVLSYEQYF. CDR3 DNA sequence: TGTGCCAGCCGAGGGGTCCTCTCCTACGAGCAGTACTTC.

This chain connects TRBV5-6 to TRBJ1-5; 7 bases agree with TRBD1. Germline loops: CDR1 SGHDT, CDR2 YYEEEE. The trim removed 4 bases at V and 7 bases at J, leaving 17 bases unmatched. This CDR3 has 17 residues. In DNA, the CDR3 is TGTGCCAGCAGCCTTTCCCTCGGCAGGGGGGGCGAGCAGCCCCAGCATTTT. Its protein product is CASSLSLGRGGEQPQHF.

The gene calls are TRBV19 and TRBJ1-1; 7 nucleotides agree with TRBD1. Trimming at V came to 3 bases and at J to 0 bases, leaving 4 bases not matched to a gene. This CDR3 spans 15 amino acids. The germline CDR1 and CDR2 sequences are LNHDA and SQIVND (reference sequence). CDR3 in amino acids: CASSIEGTVNTEAFF. DNA of the CDR3: TGTGCCAGTAGTATCGAAGGGACAGTGAACACTGAAGCTTTCTTT.

The genes are TRBV4-3 and TRBJ2-1; 10 bases map to TRBD2. V shed 3 bases and J 0 bases; nucleotides not matched to a gene: 5. Germline lookup yields CDR1 LGHNA and CDR2 YSLEER. The CDR3 sequence is 17 residues long. The CDR3 DNA reads as TGCGCCAGCAGCCAGTATAGCGGGGGGAGCTCCTACAATGAGCAGTTCTTC. Translated, it gives CASSQYSGGSSYNEQFF.

CDR3 amino acids: CASSGSWGYNEQFF. Written as DNA, the CDR3 is TGTGCCAGCAGTGGAAGTTGGGGTTACAATGAGCAGTTCTTC. The chain is built from TRBV2 and TRBJ2-1, with no clear D. The CDR3 spans 14 residues. Germline lookup yields CDR1 SNHLY and CDR2 FYNNEI. The ends were cut back, 4 bases at V and 4 bases at J, with 11 bases in the middle.

This chain links TRBV27 with TRBJ1-3; 8 positions agree with TRBD1. Germline lookup yields CDR1 MNHEY and CDR2 SMNVEV (reference sequence). Trimming cost V 4 bases and J 0 bases; bases outside gene matches: 11. The CDR3 covers 18 residues. The chain's CDR3 is CASSSLGTGGLSGNTIYF. DNA for the CDR3: TGTGCCAGCAGTTCCCTCGGGACAGGAGGACTCTCTGGAAACACCATATATTTT.

J is TRBJ2-1 and V is TRBV30; the D gene is possibly TRBD1 (5 bases). The germline V and J ends were trimmed by 2 bases and 3 bases, with 14 bases remaining between them. The germline V gene encodes CDR1 GTSNPN and CDR2 SVGIG (reference sequence). The CDR3 contains 15 residues. The CDR3 spells CAWSHRTVVYNEQFF. CDR3 DNA sequence: TGTGCCTGGAGTCACAGGACGGTAGTCTACAATGAGCAGTTCTTC.